The sequence of this TCR beta chain was determined in a study of chemoradiotherapy in HPV16-positive cancers. Repertoires were sampled repeatedly during chemoradiotherapy. Libraries were prepared by immunoSEQ multiplex PCR; TCRdb keeps only in-frame clonotypes and omits some of them. The sample holds approximately 8,500 clones, around 68% seen once. General study findings and limits: Functional assays defining HPV-specific T cells used only a couple of HPV16-positive patients.

This clone was seen once. Its antigen remains unknown. The sample was gathered from a patient who underwent chemoradiotherapy. This sequence was found in a human donor with HPV-associated anogenital cancer.

The CDR3 coding sequence is TGTGCCAGCAGCGCCGGACAGGGGGCACAGAACACCATATATTTT. Encoded protein: CASSAGQGAQNTIYF. The chain is built from TRBV9 and TRBJ1-3, with 11 bases aligning to TRBD1. The CDR3 runs to 15 residues. CDR1 is SGDLS, CDR2 YYNGEE, per germline. Trimming took 3 bases from V and 7 from J; bases not matched to a gene: 6.